One sample yielded the 9 T cell receptor beta chains listed below, sequenced in a study of blood T cell repertoires in COVID-19. Some clones are missing from TCRdb's copy, which holds only in-frame ones; the method was immunoSEQ multiplex PCR. The profile shows fewer than 250,000 clones, around nine tenths of them singletons. Sequencing was performed on PBMCs or T cells enriched from blood (not recorded which). The source is a man aged 25-40 years in a cohort exposed to, infected with or recovered from COVID-19 (not recorded which).

This chain connects TRBV19 to TRBJ2-1; D is perhaps TRBD1 (6 bases). Germline assignment: CDR1 LNHDA and CDR2 SQIVND (reference sequence). Trimming shortened V by 5 bases and J by 0 bases, and 17 bases separated the two germline ends. The CDR3 consists of 17 residues. For the CDR3, the DNA is TGTGCCAGTAGTCTCCTAGGGGGTACTTTCTCCTACAATGAGCAGTTCTTC. Residues: CASSLLGGTFSYNEQFF.

This sequence joins TRBV6-5 and TRBJ1-5; 10 bases are shared with TRBD1. In germline, CDR1 is MNHEY, CDR2 SVGAGI. V shed 6 bases, J shed 4 bases, and the junction held 3 bases outside the gene matches. This CDR3 is built from 14 residues. The CDR3 is CASSSDRGNQPQHF. The CDR3 DNA reads as TGTGCCAGCAGCTCGGACAGGGGGAATCAGCCCCAGCATTTT.

The genes are TRBV7-6 and TRBJ2-1, with TRBD1 as a possible D gene (5 bases). The V and J ends lost 5 bases and 0 bases respectively, with 14 bases between them. CDR1 and CDR2 (germline): SGHVS, FNYEAQ. The CDR3 is 16 amino acids. CDR3: CASSPPRQTSYNEQFF. The DNA for the CDR3 is TGTGCCAGCAGCCCCCCCCGACAGACCTCCTACAATGAGCAGTTCTTC.

The V gene is TRBV7-3, the J gene TRBJ2-3, with 9 bases identical to TRBD2. J lost 0 bases, V lost 4 bases, and 5 bases had no gene match. CDR1 and CDR2 (germline): SGHTA, FQGTGA. The CDR3 is 16 amino acids. The CDR3 DNA reads TGTGCCAGCAGCTCAGCGGGGGGCTCTAGCACAGATACGCAGTATTTT. Protein: CASSSAGGSSTDTQYF.

The sample holds one count of this clone. The V gene is TRBV3-1 (or the pseudogene TRBV3-2), the J gene TRBJ2-5; 13 positions match TRBD2. CDR3 length: 16 amino acids. Per germline, CDR1 LGHDT and CDR2 YNNKEL (reference sequence). J gave up 5 bases and V 2 bases, and 5 bases lay outside the gene matches. The CDR3 DNA is TGTGCCAGCAGCCAAACTAGCGGGAGGGCGCGCGAGACCCAGTACTTC. This sequence encodes CASSQTSGRARETQYF.

The gene calls are TRBV27 and TRBJ2-7, with D unresolved. V dropped 2 bases and J dropped 1 base, with 9 bases sitting between them. The CDR3 has 14 residues. The germline CDR1 and CDR2 sequences are MNHEY and SMNVEV (reference sequence). The CDR3 region has the DNA TGTGCCAGCAGTTTAGGTAGATTATCCTACGAGCAGTACTTC. Translated, it gives CASSLGRLSYEQYF.

The V gene is TRBV5-1, the J gene TRBJ2-2; TRBD1 matches 11 bases. This CDR3 is 16 amino acids long. V was pared by 0 bases and J by 6 bases, with 4 bases of the junction left unmatched. CDR1 and CDR2 (germline): SGHRS, YFSETQ. The CDR3 spells CASSLVGTGGAGELFF. CDR3 DNA sequence: TGCGCCAGCAGCTTGGTTGGGACAGGGGGAGCCGGGGAGCTGTTTTTT.

The chain employs TRBV7-3 and TRBJ2-1, with 9 bases identical to TRBD2. This CDR3 spans 14 amino acids. Trimming took 5 bases from V and 6 from J; bases not matched to a gene: 5. Looked up from germline, CDR1 is SGHTA and CDR2 is FQGTGA. In DNA form, the CDR3 reads TGTGCCAGCAGCCCCGGGACTAGCCCCAATGAGCAGTTCTTC. Its translation: CASSPGTSPNEQFF.

The chain joins TRBV9 to TRBJ2-3; TRBD2 matches 11 bases. Germline V gene data show CDR1 as SGDLS and CDR2 as YYNGEE. The length of the CDR3 is 17 residues. V dropped 1 base and J dropped 2; count of bases not matched to a gene: 6. CDR3 bases: TGTGCCAGCAGCGTAAGACTAGCGGGACCTCCCACAGATACGCAGTATTTT. Protein sequence: CASSVRLAGPPTDTQYF.